These 22 T cell receptor beta chains came from one sample sequenced in a study of cytomegalovirus exposure and HLA in healthy donors (TCRdb year 2017). Libraries were made using the immunoSEQ multiplex PCR assay. For the multiplex PCR, a mixture combining 60 forward primers for TCR Vbeta segments and 13 reverse primers for TCR Jbeta segments was used. Here the immuneACCESS table is served through TCRdb, limited to in-frame sequences with V and J called. Missing clones are a known gap in these copies; in checked studies unresolved V genes cover under half, and the rest lacks a known reason. In this sample the table shows approximately 180,000 clones, approximately 72% of which occur a single time. The top ten clonotypes cover over 2% of the sample. Sequencing used PBMCs. Every receptor here comes from a human donor in good health.

The V and J genes are TRBV18 and TRBJ2-1; D not certain. V was clipped by 4 bases and J by 7 bases, with 8 bases between them. Germline loops: CDR1 KGHSH, CDR2 LQKENI. The CDR3 spans 12 residues. The DNA for the CDR3 is TGTGCCAGCTCACGGCAGAAGAATGAGCAGTTCTTC. This sequence encodes CASSRQKNEQFF. Complete variable domain (other parts from reference TRBV18 and TRBJ2-1): NAGVMQNPRHLVRRRGQEARLRCSPMKGHSHVYWYRQLPEEGLKFMVYLQKENIIDESGMPKERFSAEFPKEGPSILRIQQVVRGDSAAYFCASSRQKNEQFFGPGTRLTVL.

The genes are TRBV4-3 and TRBJ1-2; possibly TRBD1 for D (5 bases). Germline-derived CDR1 and CDR2 are LGHNA and YSLEER. There are 15 residues in the CDR3. V dropped 1 base and J dropped 2 bases, with 11 bases sitting between them. In DNA, the CDR3 is TGCGCCAGCAGCCAAGCTCACAGGACCAACTATGGCTACACCTTC. Its protein is CASSQAHRTNYGYTF.

The gene calls are TRBV4-2 and TRBJ1-1; a possible D gene is TRBD1 (5 bases). The germline V and J ends were trimmed by 0 bases and 3 bases, with 14 bases remaining between them. Germline-derived CDR1 and CDR2 are LGHNA and YNFKEQ. CDR3 length: 16 residues. In DNA, the CDR3 is TGTGCCAGCAGCCAAGAACCAGGGCAGGTCTACACTGAAGCTTTCTTT. Its protein product is CASSQEPGQVYTEAFF.

The V gene is TRBV11-2, the J gene TRBJ2-7, with TRBD1 as a possible D gene (7 bases). Germline CDR1 is SGHAT and CDR2 is FQNNGV. CDR3 length equals 14 residues. Deletions cut 2 bases from V and 6 bases from J, with 14 bases between. This CDR3 reads CASSLRAQGGEQYF. CDR3 DNA sequence: TGTGCCAGCAGCTTAAGGGCGCAGGGGGGCGAGCAGTACTTC.

The chain combines TRBV5-1 with TRBJ2-5; D not resolved. The CDR3 has 14 amino acids. Germline V CDR1 and CDR2: SGHRS, YFSETQ. Trimming removed 10 bases from V and 5 bases from J, with 21 bases in between. As DNA, the CDR3 is TGCGCCCCCTCGCGGTTCCGCGGCGCGGAGACCCAGTACTTC. This gives the protein CAPSRFRGAETQYF. The whole variable domain, filled in from reference TRBV5-1 and TRBJ2-5, reads KAGVTQTPRYLIKTRGQQVTLSCSPISGHRSVSWYQQTPGQGLQFLFEYFSETQRNKGNFPGRFSGRQFSNSRSEMNVSTLELGDSALYLCAPSRFRGAETQYFGPGTRLLVL.

This rearrangement joins TRBV4-1 to TRBJ1-2, with TRBD1 identical over 7 bases. V lost 0 bases, J lost 2 bases, and 15 bases stayed unmatched. This CDR3 region has 19 residues. Germline CDR1 reads MGHRA; CDR2 reads YSYEKL. CDR3 loop: CASSQDATGTVRGNYGYTF. The CDR3 DNA is TGCGCCAGCAGCCAAGACGCAACCGGGACAGTCAGGGGAAACTATGGCTACACCTTC.

This clone has only a few counts. The V call is TRBV6-1, the J call TRBJ2-7, with 7 bases lining up with TRBD1. Germline assignment: CDR1 MNHNS and CDR2 SASEGT. The V gene end was trimmed by 4 bases and the J gene end by 0 bases; junction bases not matched to a gene: 0. This CDR3 has 13 residues. The CDR3 loop reads CASSGTGSYEQYF. The CDR3, as DNA: TGTGCCAGCAGTGGGACAGGCTCCTACGAGCAGTACTTC.

This chain joins TRBV4-1 and TRBJ1-1; D perhaps matches TRBD1 (6 bases). Trimming removed 0 bases at V and 2 bases at J, with 13 bases between. This CDR3 has 16 residues. Germline V gene data show CDR1 as MGHRA and CDR2 as YSYEKL. The CDR3 nucleotides are TGCGCCAGCAGCCAAGATGGGGGCGGAATAAACACTGAAGCTTTCTTT. Translating it yields CASSQDGGGINTEAFF.

This CDR3 reads CASSLTAGGGYEQYF. The CDR3 DNA reads as TGTGCCAGCAGTTTGACGGCAGGGGGTGGCTACGAGCAGTACTTC. The chain recombines TRBV27 with TRBJ2-7; 7 bases match TRBD1. V lost 3 bases to trimming and J lost 3 bases; unmatched junction nucleotides: 8. The CDR3 length is 15 residues. Germline V gives CDR1 MNHEY, CDR2 SMNVEV (reference sequence).

The rearrangement links TRBV11-2 to TRBJ1-2, with D possibly TRBD1 on 5 matching bases. The CDR3 is 14 residues long. CDR1 is SGHAT, CDR2 FQNNGV, per germline. Trimming cost V 5 bases and J 4 bases, with 14 bases left between them. Here the CDR3 reads CASSLGGVFYGYTF. The DNA for the CDR3 is TGTGCCAGCAGCCTGGGAGGGGTGTTCTATGGCTACACCTTC. The full variable domain, its missing parts supplied by reference TRBV11-2 and TRBJ1-2, is EAGVAQSPRYKIIEKRQSVAFWCNPISGHATLYWYQQILGQGPKLLIQFQNNGVVDDSQLPKDRFSAERLKGVDSTLKIQPAKLEDSAVYLCASSLGGVFYGYTFGSGTRLTVV.

The V and J genes are TRBV9 and TRBJ2-1, with a tentative D call TRBD2 (5 bases). The CDR3 spans 15 residues. Per the germline V gene, CDR1 is SGDLS and CDR2 is YYNGEE. Trimming took off 4 bases at V and 2 bases at J, with 13 bases between the two ends. The CDR3 spells CASSRGGGAYNEQFF. CDR3 nucleotides: TGTGCCAGCAGCCGTGGTGGAGGCGCCTACAATGAGCAGTTCTTC.

A single count supports this clone. The rearrangement joins TRBV6-5 to TRBJ2-7; possible D gene TRBD2, 6 bases. The ends were cut back, 6 bases at V and 2 bases at J, with 17 bases in the middle. The CDR3 length is 15 residues. The germline CDR1 and CDR2 sequences are MNHEY and SVGAGI. The CDR3 sequence is CASSPYGGVTYEQYF. The CDR3 DNA reads TGTGCCAGCAGCCCCTACGGGGGAGTCACCTACGAGCAGTACTTC.

This rearrangement joins TRBV27 to TRBJ2-5, with D perhaps TRBD2 (6 bases). The length of the CDR3 is 14 residues. V was shortened by 3 bases and J by 5 bases, with 13 bases between the two germline ends. Germline V CDR1 and CDR2: MNHEY, SMNVEV (reference sequence). Written as DNA, the CDR3 is TGTGCCAGCAGTTTCCGACTAGGGGTCGAGACCCAGTACTTC. Translation gives CASSFRLGVETQYF.

This rearrangement joins TRBV5-1 to TRBJ2-1; 7 bases map to TRBD2. J gave up 7 bases and V 0 bases, and 4 bases lay outside the gene matches. The length of the CDR3 is 14 residues. Per the germline V gene, CDR1 is SGHRS and CDR2 is YFSETQ. CDR3 nucleotides: TGCGCCAGCAGCTTGGAGGGAGGGTGGAATGAGCAGTTCTTC. Its translation is CASSLEGGWNEQFF.

V gene TRBV7-9 combines with J gene TRBJ1-1; possible D gene TRBD1, 6 bases. Germline CDR1 SEHNR, CDR2 FQNEAQ (reference sequence). The length of the CDR3 is 13 residues. Trimming left V 5 bases short and J 5 bases short, with 12 bases between. The CDR3 DNA follows: TGTGCCAGCAGCCCATCAGGGGTTACTGAAGCTTTCTTT. This sequence encodes CASSPSGVTEAFF.

V is TRBV9 and J is TRBJ2-2; 7 bases are shared with TRBD1. Trimming at V came to 3 bases and at J to 3 bases, leaving 14 bases not matched to a gene. This CDR3 comprises 18 residues. Germline V gives CDR1 SGDLS, CDR2 YYNGEE. The CDR3 loop is CASSDGRQGSVDTGELFF. Here the CDR3 DNA reads TGTGCCAGCAGCGACGGAAGACAGGGCAGCGTCGACACCGGGGAGCTGTTTTTT.

The chain combines TRBV7-2 with TRBJ2-1; 8 positions agree with TRBD2. CDR1 and CDR2 (germline): SGHTA, FQGNSA. J lost 7 bases, V lost 0 bases, and 8 bases had no gene match. The CDR3 covers 16 residues. The CDR3 DNA sequence: TGTGCCAGCAGCTTAGCCGGACGGGGGGGCGCGAATGAGCAGTTCTTC. Translating gives CASSLAGRGGANEQFF.

This clone was seen more than once but under ten times. The chain links TRBV7-9 to TRBJ2-7; 11 positions match TRBD1. V shed 5 bases and J 2 bases; nucleotides not matched to a gene: 5. Germline V lookup: CDR1 SEHNR, CDR2 FQNEAQ (reference sequence). The CDR3 is 15 residues long. This chain's CDR3 is CASSERTGGPYEQYF. The CDR3 nucleotides read TGTGCCAGCAGCGAAAGGACAGGGGGCCCCTACGAGCAGTACTTC. Complete variable domain (other parts from reference TRBV7-9 and TRBJ2-7): DTGVSQNPRHKITKRGQNVTFRCDPISEHNRLYWYRQTLGQGPEFLTYFQNEAQLEKSRLLSDRFSAERPKGSFSTLEIQRTEQGDSAMYLCASSERTGGPYEQYFGPGTRLTVT.

This clone was recorded only once. The rearrangement links TRBV21-1 to TRBJ1-2. TRBV21-1 is flagged as a pseudogene. The CDR3 runs to 17 residues. DNA of the CDR3: TGTGCCAGCAGCAAAGCGGACGGGGTGGGGGGGAACTATGGCTACACCTTC. It translates to CASSKADGVGGNYGYTF.

This clone was observed a handful of times. The chain joins TRBV6-1 to TRBJ1-5; D may be TRBD1 (5 bases). The CDR3 contains 12 residues. The germline V gene encodes CDR1 MNHNS and CDR2 SASEGT. V was shortened by 10 bases and J by 6 bases, with 13 bases between the two germline ends. CDR3 region: CATGRAGQPQHF. The CDR3 nucleotides read TGTGCCACGGGCAGGGCCGGTCAGCCCCAGCATTTT.

V gene TRBV2 combines with J gene TRBJ2-3; TRBD1 agrees at 7 bases. CDR1 SNHLY and CDR2 FYNNEI come from the germline V gene. There are 12 residues in the CDR3. Losses at the gene ends were 7 bases for V and 7 bases for J; bases not matched to a gene: 5. The CDR3 is CASNRGLYTQYF. CDR3 DNA: TGTGCCAGCAACAGGGGCCTTTATACGCAGTATTTT.

This chain uses TRBV11-2 with TRBJ2-1, with unresolved D. The germline CDR1 and CDR2 sequences are SGHAT and FQNNGV. V lost 5 bases, J lost 6 bases, and 5 bases lay in between. The CDR3 covers 11 residues. The CDR3 nucleotides read TGTGCCAGCAGCGACATCAATGAGCAGTTCTTC. The encoded protein is CASSDINEQFF.